Listed here are 15 T cell receptor beta chains from one sample, sequenced in a study of beta chain features in type 1 diabetes. Their cognate antigens are unknown. Study results and caveats: Among patients with Type 1 diabetes, TCRB CDR3s were moderately but significantly shorter in every one of the four CD4+ subsets.

Sequenced material consisted of expressed TCRB transcripts (all of the isolated RNA was reverse transcribed). Libraries were prepared by immunoSEQ multiplex PCR; TCRdb keeps only in-frame clonotypes and omits some of them. This sample has about 650,000 clones, with around 12% found just once. Input material: naive CD4+ T cells from blood. The receptors here all came from a young man with type 1 diabetes.

This clone has only a few counts. The V and J genes are TRBV5-1 and TRBJ2-1; weak D call: TRBD1 (6 bases). The ends were cut back, 1 base at V and 6 bases at J, with 8 bases in the middle. Germline V gives CDR1 SGHRS, CDR2 YFSETQ. This CDR3 has 13 residues. The DNA for the CDR3 is TGCGCCAGCAGCTTGCTAGGGGGCAATGAGCAGTTCTTC. Translating gives CASSLLGGNEQFF.

This clone showed up just a few times. The chain is built from TRBV5-1 and TRBJ1-2; 12 bases agree with TRBD1. This CDR3 contains 15 residues. The germline gives CDR1 SGHRS, CDR2 YFSETQ. V shed 3 bases and J 4 bases; nucleotides not matched to a gene: 4. The CDR3 is CASSSGTGGGYGYTF. DNA of the CDR3: TGCGCCAGCAGCTCAGGGACAGGGGGCGGCTATGGCTACACCTTC.

This clone occurred a few times. The rearrangement links TRBV5-1 to TRBJ2-7, with D tentatively TRBD1 (6 bases). Trimming took off 4 bases at V and 5 bases at J, with 10 bases between the two ends. Germline values: CDR1 SGHRS, CDR2 YFSETQ. The CDR3 length is 12 residues. In DNA form, the CDR3 reads TGCGCCAGCAGCGCAACAGGGAACGAGCAGTACTTC. This gives the protein CASSATGNEQYF.

This clone was counted between two and nine times. The chain uses TRBV19 and TRBJ2-7; a weak D match, TRBD2 (5 bases). The CDR3 has 14 amino acids. Trimming removed 10 bases from V and 3 bases from J, with 19 bases in between. CDR1 and CDR2 (germline): LNHDA, SQIVND (reference sequence). The chain's CDR3 is CATLLGATLYEQYF. For the CDR3, the DNA is TGTGCCACCTTACTAGGAGCCACCCTCTACGAGCAGTACTTC.

There are a few counts of this clone. V is TRBV15 and J is TRBJ2-1; TRBD2 matches at 7 bases. V lost 0 bases to trimming and J lost 2 bases; unmatched junction nucleotides: 7. The germline V gene has CDR1 LNHNV and CDR2 YYDKDF (reference sequence). The CDR3 runs 17 residues. The CDR3 loop is CATSRDPGTTPYNEQFF. CDR3 DNA: TGTGCCACCAGCAGAGATCCCGGGACTACCCCCTACAATGAGCAGTTCTTC.

This clone has more than one count but fewer than ten. The chain has TRBV7-9 and TRBJ2-5, with D possibly being TRBD1 or TRBD2 (5 bases each). Germline V CDR1 and CDR2: SEHNR, FQNEAQ (reference sequence). This CDR3 is built from 15 residues. V was trimmed by 1 base and J by 7 bases, leaving 16 bases between them. The CDR3 region has the DNA TGTGCCAGCAGCTTAGGGGCAGGAAATGGGGGGACCCAGTACTTC. The encoded protein is CASSLGAGNGGTQYF. Full variable domain (missing parts from reference TRBV7-9 and TRBJ2-5): DTGVSQNPRHKITKRGQNVTFRCDPISEHNRLYWYRQTLGQGPEFLTYFQNEAQLEKSRLLSDRFSAERPKGSFSTLEIQRTEQGDSAMYLCASSLGAGNGGTQYFGPGTRLLVL.

The chain combines TRBV6-5 with TRBJ2-7; TRBD2 matches at 14 bases. V shed 4 bases and J 3 bases; nucleotides not matched to a gene: 2. Germline V gene lookup returns CDR1 MNHEY and CDR2 SVGAGI. This CDR3 is 15 amino acids long. Here the CDR3 DNA reads TGTGCCAGCAGTTTCGGGACTAGCGGGGGCTACGAGCAGTACTTC. Translated: CASSFGTSGGYEQYF.

This clone turned up a few times. The chain couples TRBV4-2 to TRBJ1-4; 9 bases line up with TRBD1. Trimming took 2 bases from V and 3 from J; bases not matched to a gene: 13. Germline values: CDR1 LGHNA, CDR2 YNFKEQ. The CDR3 length is 19 residues. The CDR3 loop is CASSQNPGQGSISNEKLFF. DNA of the CDR3: TGTGCCAGCAGCCAAAACCCGGGACAGGGCTCAATCTCTAATGAAAAACTGTTTTTT.

The chain joins TRBV25-1 to TRBJ2-1; D is undetermined. Germline V gene lookup returns CDR1 MGHDK and CDR2 SYGVNS. This CDR3 is built from 11 residues. The ends were cut back, 5 bases at V and 9 bases at J, with 8 bases in the middle. CDR3 sequence: CASSRNFEQFF. DNA for the CDR3: TGTGCCAGCAGTCGCAACTTTGAGCAGTTCTTC.

This clone was detected a few times. The rearrangement links TRBV28 to TRBJ2-7; D unclear. Germline CDR1 and CDR2: MDHEN and SYDVKM. The CDR3 extends over 14 amino acids. With 5 bases removed from V and 6 bases from J, the gap between germline ends came to 17 bases. The CDR3 nucleotides read TGTGCCAGCAGTACGACTCCCTCCTTCCTCGAGCAGTACTTC. Translating gives CASSTTPSFLEQYF.

This chain uses TRBV7-9 with TRBJ1-5; 10 bases match TRBD1. Germline V gene sequence: CDR1 SEHNR, CDR2 FQNEAQ (reference sequence). The CDR3 is made up of 15 amino acids. The junction had 5 bases not matched to a gene; V was cut back by 3 bases and J by 6 bases. The CDR3 loop reads CASSFGTGVIQPQHF. The CDR3 region has the DNA TGTGCCAGCAGCTTCGGGACAGGGGTGATTCAGCCCCAGCATTTT.

The rearrangement links TRBV7-9 to TRBJ1-3, with TRBD1 matching over 7 bases. With 3 bases clipped from V and 3 bases from J, the junction kept 14 bases outside the gene matches. The CDR3 loop spans 18 amino acids. The germline gives CDR1 SEHNR, CDR2 FQNEAQ (reference sequence). The CDR3 loop is CASSFGLSKGASGNTIYF. In DNA form, the CDR3 reads TGTGCCAGCAGCTTCGGGTTATCAAAGGGGGCGAGTGGAAACACCATATATTTT.

This clone was seen more than once but under ten times. The DNA for the CDR3 is TGTGCCAGCAGCCAAGACAGGGACCGCGGGGAGCTGTTTTTT. The encoded protein is CASSQDRDRGELFF. The chain recombines TRBV7-2 with TRBJ2-2; 7 bases are shared with TRBD1. The germline V gene has CDR1 SGHTA and CDR2 FQGNSA. The CDR3 has 14 residues. The V gene end was trimmed by 5 bases and the J gene end by 7 bases; junction bases not matched to a gene: 7.

This clone turned up a few times. The chain uses TRBV5-4 and TRBJ1-1; TRBD1 matches 8 bases. The junction had 10 bases not matched to a gene; V was cut back by 0 bases and J by 6 bases. The V gene's germline CDR1 is SGHNT and CDR2 YYREEE (reference sequence). The CDR3 spans 16 residues. The CDR3 reads CASSLARGRRLPEAFF. CDR3 in DNA: TGTGCCAGCAGCTTGGCCAGGGGGCGGAGGTTGCCTGAAGCTTTCTTT.

This clone came up a few times. The chain links TRBV19 to TRBJ1-5, with D maybe TRBD1 (6 bases). Trimming removed 10 bases from V and 6 bases from J, with 19 bases in between. Germline CDR1 reads LNHDA; CDR2 reads SQIVND (reference sequence). This CDR3 contains 14 residues. The CDR3 DNA follows: TGTGCCACCGGGGTTGGGGGCGTTAGTCAGCCCCAGCATTTT. This sequence encodes CATGVGGVSQPQHF.